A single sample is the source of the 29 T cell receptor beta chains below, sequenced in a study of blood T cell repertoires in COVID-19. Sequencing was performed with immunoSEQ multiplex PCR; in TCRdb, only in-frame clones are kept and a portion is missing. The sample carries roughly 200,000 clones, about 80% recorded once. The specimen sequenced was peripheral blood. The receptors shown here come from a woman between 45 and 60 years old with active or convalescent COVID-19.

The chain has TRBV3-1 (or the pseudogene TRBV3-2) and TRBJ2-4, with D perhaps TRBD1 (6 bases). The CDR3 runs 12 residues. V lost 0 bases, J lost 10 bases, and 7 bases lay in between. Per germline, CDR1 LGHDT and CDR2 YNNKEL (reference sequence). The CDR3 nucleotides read TGTGCCAGCAGCCAAGAGGGGACAATTCAGTACTTC. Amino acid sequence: CASSQEGTIQYF.

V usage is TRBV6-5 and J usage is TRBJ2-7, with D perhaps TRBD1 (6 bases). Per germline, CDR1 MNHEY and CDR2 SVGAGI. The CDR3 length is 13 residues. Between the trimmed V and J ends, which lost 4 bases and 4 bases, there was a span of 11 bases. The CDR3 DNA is TGTGCCAGCAGTTCGACCAGGGGTTACGAGCAGTACTTC. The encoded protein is CASSSTRGYEQYF.

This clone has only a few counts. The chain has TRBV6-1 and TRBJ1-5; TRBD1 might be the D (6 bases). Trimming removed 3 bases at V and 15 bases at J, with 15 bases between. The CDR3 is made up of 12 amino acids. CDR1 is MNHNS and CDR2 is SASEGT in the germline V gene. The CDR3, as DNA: TGTGCCAGCAGTGAGGTCGACAGGCCCTTGCATTTT. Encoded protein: CASSEVDRPLHF.

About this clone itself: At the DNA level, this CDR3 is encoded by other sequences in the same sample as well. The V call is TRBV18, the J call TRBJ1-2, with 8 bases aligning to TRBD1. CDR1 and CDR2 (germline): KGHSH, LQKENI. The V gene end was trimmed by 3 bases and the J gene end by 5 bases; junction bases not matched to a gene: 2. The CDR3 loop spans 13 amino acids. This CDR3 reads CASSPDRDYGYTF. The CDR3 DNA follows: TGTGCCAGCTCACCGGACAGGGATTATGGCTACACCTTC.

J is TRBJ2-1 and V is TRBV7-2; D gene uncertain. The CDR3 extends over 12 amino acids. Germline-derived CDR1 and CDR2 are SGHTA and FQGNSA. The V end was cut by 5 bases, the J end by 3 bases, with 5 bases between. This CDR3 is CASSLYYNEQFF. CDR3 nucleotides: TGTGCCAGCAGCCTCTACTACAATGAGCAGTTCTTC.

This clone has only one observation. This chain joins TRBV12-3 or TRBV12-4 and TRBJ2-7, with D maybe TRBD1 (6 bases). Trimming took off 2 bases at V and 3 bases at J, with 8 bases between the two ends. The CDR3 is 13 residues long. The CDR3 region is CASSLTGIYEQYF. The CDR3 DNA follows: TGTGCCAGCAGTTTAACAGGGATCTACGAGCAGTACTTC.

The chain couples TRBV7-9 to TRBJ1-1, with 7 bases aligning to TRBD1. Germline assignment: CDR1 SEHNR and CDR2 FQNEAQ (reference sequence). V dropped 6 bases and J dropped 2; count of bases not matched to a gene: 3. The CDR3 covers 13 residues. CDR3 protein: CASREGGNTEAFF. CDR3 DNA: TGTGCCAGCAGGGAAGGGGGCAACACTGAAGCTTTCTTT.

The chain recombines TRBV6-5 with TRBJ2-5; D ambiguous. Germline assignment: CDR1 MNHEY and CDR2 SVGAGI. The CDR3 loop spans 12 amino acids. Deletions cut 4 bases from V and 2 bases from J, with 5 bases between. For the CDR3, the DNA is TGTGCCAGCAGTTCCCCGCAAGAGACCCAGTACTTC. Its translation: CASSSPQETQYF.

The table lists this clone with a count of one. The CDR3 nucleotides read TGCAGCGTCTCAGAGGGCCTCGGGACTGAAGCTTTCTTT. Its translation is CSVSEGLGTEAFF. The rearrangement joins TRBV29-1 to TRBJ1-1, with D unclear. This CDR3 is built from 13 residues. Trimming removed 6 bases from V and 5 bases from J, with 16 bases in between. Looked up from germline, CDR1 is SQVTM and CDR2 is ANQGSEA.

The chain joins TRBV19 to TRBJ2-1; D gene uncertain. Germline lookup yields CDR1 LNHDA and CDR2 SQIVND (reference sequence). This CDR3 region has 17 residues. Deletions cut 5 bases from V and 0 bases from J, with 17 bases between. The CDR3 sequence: CASSLWRPRSSYNEQFF. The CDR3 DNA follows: TGTGCCAGTAGTCTCTGGAGACCTAGAAGCTCCTACAATGAGCAGTTCTTC. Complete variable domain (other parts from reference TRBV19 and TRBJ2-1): DGGITQSPKYLFRKEGQNVTLSCEQNLNHDAMYWYRQDPGQGLRLIYYSQIVNDFQKGDIAEGYSVSREKKESFPLTVTSAQKNPTAFYLCASSLWRPRSSYNEQFFGPGTRLTVL.

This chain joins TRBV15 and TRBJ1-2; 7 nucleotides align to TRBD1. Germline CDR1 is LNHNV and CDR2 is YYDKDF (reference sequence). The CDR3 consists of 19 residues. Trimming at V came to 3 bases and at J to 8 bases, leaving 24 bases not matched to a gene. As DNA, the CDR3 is TGTGCCACCAGCAGGTTACTGGGACAGACGGGGGCCTTAGATGCGGGCTACACCTTC. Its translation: CATSRLLGQTGALDAGYTF.

In DNA, the CDR3 is TGTGCCAGCAGCATATCGACAGTTTCCTACGAGCAGTACTTC. This translates into CASSISTVSYEQYF. J is TRBJ2-7 and V is TRBV7-8, with D perhaps matching TRBD1 (5 bases). V dropped 5 bases and J dropped 1 base, with 12 bases sitting between them. The germline gives CDR1 SGHVS, CDR2 FQNEAQ. The CDR3 consists of 14 residues.

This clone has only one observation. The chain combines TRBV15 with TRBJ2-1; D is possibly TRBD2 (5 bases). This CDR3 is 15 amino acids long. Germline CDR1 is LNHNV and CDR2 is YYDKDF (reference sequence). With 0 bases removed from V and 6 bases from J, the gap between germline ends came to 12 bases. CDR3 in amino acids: CATSRDRGSSNEQFF. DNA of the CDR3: TGTGCCACCAGCAGAGATCGGGGTAGCTCCAATGAGCAGTTCTTC.

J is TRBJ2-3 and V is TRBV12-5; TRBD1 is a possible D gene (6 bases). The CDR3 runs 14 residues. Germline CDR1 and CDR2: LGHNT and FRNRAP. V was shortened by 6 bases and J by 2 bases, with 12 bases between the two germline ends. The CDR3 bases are TGTGCTAGTGGCCCGGGACACGACACAGATACGCAGTATTTT. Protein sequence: CASGPGHDTDTQYF.

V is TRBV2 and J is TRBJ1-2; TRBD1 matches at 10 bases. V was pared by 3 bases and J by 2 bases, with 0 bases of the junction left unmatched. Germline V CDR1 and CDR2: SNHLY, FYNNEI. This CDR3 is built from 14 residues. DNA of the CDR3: TGTGCCAGCAGTGAGGACAGGGGGAACTATGGCTACACCTTC. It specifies CASSEDRGNYGYTF.

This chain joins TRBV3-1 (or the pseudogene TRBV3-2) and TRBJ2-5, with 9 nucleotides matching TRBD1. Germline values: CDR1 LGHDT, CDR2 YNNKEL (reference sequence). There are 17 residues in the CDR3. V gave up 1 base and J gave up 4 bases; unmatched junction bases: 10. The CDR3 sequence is CASSQASRQGVGETQYF. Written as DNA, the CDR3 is TGTGCCAGCAGCCAAGCTTCCAGACAGGGGGTAGGAGAGACCCAGTACTTC.

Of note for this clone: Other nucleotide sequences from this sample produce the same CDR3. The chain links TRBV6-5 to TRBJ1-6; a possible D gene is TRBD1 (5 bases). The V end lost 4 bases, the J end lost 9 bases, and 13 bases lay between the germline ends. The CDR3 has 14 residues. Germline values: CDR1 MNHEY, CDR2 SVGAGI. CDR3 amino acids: CASSSGRVGSPLHF. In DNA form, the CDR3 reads TGTGCCAGCAGTTCTGGCAGGGTTGGTTCACCCCTCCACTTT.

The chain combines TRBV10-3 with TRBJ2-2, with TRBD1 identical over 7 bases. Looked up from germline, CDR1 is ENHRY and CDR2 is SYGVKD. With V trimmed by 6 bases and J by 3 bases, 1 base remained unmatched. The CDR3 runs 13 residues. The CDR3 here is CAIRQGDTGELFF. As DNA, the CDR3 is TGTGCCATCAGGCAGGGGGACACCGGGGAGCTGTTTTTT.

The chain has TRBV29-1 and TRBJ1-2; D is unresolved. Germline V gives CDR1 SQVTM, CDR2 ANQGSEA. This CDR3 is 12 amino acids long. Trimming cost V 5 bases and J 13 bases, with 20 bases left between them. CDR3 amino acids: CSVSPLREALTF. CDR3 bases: TGCAGCGTTAGCCCCCTCCGGGAGGCACTCACCTTC.

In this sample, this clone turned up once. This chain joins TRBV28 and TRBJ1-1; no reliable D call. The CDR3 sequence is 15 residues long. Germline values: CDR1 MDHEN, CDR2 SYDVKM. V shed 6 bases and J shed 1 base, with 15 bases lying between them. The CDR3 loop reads CASRPEQVTNTEAFF. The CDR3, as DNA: TGTGCCAGCAGACCCGAGCAGGTTACGAACACTGAAGCTTTCTTT. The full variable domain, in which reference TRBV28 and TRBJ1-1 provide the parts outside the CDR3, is DVKVTQSSRYLVKRTGEKVFLECVQDMDHENMFWYRQDPGLGLRLIYFSYDVKMKEKGDIPEGYSVSREKKERFSLILESASTNQTSMYLCASRPEQVTNTEAFFGQGTRLTVV.

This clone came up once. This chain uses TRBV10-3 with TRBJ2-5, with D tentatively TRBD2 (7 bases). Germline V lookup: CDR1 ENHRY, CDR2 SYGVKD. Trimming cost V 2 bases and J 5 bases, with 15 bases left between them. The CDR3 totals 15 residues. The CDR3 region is CAISEGEGHGETQYF. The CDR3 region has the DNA TGTGCCATCAGTGAGGGGGAGGGACACGGGGAGACCCAGTACTTC.

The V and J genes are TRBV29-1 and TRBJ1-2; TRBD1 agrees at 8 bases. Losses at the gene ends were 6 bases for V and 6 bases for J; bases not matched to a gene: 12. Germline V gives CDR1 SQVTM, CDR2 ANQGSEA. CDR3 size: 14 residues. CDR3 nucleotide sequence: TGCAGCGTCGCGCCTCGTACAGGGGGAGATGGCTACACCTTC. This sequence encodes CSVAPRTGGDGYTF.

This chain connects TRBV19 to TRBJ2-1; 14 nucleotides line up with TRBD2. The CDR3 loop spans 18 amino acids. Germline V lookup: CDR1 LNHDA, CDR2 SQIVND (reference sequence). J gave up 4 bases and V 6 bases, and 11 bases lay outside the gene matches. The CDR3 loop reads CASSSPPGLAGVYNEQFF. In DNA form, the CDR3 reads TGTGCCAGTAGCTCCCCCCCGGGACTAGCGGGAGTTTACAATGAGCAGTTCTTC.

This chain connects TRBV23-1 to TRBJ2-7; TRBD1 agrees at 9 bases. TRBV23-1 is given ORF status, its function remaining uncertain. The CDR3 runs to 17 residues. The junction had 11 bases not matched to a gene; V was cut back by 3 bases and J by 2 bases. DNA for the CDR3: TGCGCCAGCAGTCACCAGGGACAGGGAGAGTGGCCCTACGAGCAGTACTTC. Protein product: CASSHQGQGEWPYEQYF.

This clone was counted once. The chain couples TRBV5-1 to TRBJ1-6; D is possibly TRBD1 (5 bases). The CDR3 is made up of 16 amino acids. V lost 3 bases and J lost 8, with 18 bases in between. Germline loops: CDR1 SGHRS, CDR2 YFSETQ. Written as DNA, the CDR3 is TGCGCCAGCAGCTATTACGGGCAGGGTATCGATTCACCCCTCCACTTT. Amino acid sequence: CASSYYGQGIDSPLHF.

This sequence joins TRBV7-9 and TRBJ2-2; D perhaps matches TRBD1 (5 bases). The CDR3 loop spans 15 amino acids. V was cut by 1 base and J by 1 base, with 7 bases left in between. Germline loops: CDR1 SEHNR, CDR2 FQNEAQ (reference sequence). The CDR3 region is CASSLVTGNTGELFF. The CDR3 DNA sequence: TGTGCCAGCAGCTTAGTTACAGGGAACACCGGGGAGCTGTTTTTT.

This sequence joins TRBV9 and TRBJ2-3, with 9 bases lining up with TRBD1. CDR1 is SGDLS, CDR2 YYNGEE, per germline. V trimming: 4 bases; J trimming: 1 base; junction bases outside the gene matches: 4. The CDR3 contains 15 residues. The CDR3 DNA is TGTGCCAGCAGCCAACAGGGGGCTGGCACAGATACGCAGTATTTT. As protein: CASSQQGAGTDTQYF.

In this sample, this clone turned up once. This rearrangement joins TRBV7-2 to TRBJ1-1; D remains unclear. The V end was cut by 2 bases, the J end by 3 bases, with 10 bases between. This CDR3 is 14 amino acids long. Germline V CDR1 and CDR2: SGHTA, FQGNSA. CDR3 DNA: TGTGCCAGCAGCTTATCCTCCTCGGACACTGAAGCTTTCTTT. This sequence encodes CASSLSSSDTEAFF.

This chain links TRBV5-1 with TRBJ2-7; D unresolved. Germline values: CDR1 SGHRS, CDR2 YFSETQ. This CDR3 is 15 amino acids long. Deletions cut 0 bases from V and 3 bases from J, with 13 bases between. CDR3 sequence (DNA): TGCGCCAGCAGCTTGGGTGGGTCTAGTTACTACGAGCAGTACTTC. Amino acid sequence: CASSLGGSSYYEQYF.